The TCR beta chain under discussion was sequenced for a study of blood T cell repertoires in COVID-19. The protocol was immunoSEQ multiplex PCR, while the TCRdb copy is restricted to in-frame clones and leaves out a portion. The data show 85,000 to 130,000 clones, roughly nine tenths seen once. Germline V gene sequence: CDR1 MNHEY, CDR2 SVGEGT. This CDR3 is built from 15 residues. The V gene end was trimmed by 4 bases and the J gene end by 7 bases; junction bases not matched to a gene: 12. The source of this sequence is a human donor in a cohort sampled during active COVID-19. The sample consisted of peripheral blood. V and J are TRBV6-2 or TRBV6-3 and TRBJ2-7; TRBD1 matches 8 bases. CDR3 loop: CASSSLQGVANEQYF. The CDR3 DNA reads as TGTGCCAGCAGTTCTCTACAGGGGGTGGCTAATGAGCAGTACTTC.